In its sample, the clone carrying this T cell receptor beta chain was seen a few times. Its target is not known. V shed 2 bases, J shed 2 bases, and the junction held 1 base outside the gene matches. The CDR3 is 15 amino acids. Germline lookup yields CDR1 MNHEY and CDR2 SMNVEV (reference sequence). Only in-frame clones appear in the TCRdb table, and some are missing; sequencing was by immunoSEQ multiplex PCR. This table has under 200,000 clones, 90% to 95% appearing once. These data are taken from a study of T cell responses to AZD1222 COVID-19 vaccine. The study, taken as a whole, reports: At baseline, just five to seven AZD1222 recipients tested seropositive. All repertoire sampling was performed exclusively after the peak T cell response. The donor group comprised mostly white British people and more females; the analysis possibly underestimated clonal diversity.

Sequencing was performed on peripheral blood, taken 28 days after the second dose of the MenACWY control vaccine. The chain links TRBV27 to TRBJ2-3; 10 nucleotides match TRBD2. This receptor was identified in an adult who received the MenACWY meningococcal vaccine as a control. CDR3 sequence (DNA): TGTGCCAGCAGTTTAAGCGGGAGGGTCACAGATACGCAGTATTTT. This sequence encodes CASSLSGRVTDTQYF.